The clone carrying this T cell receptor beta chain was detected a few times. This specimen comes from a study of blood T cell repertoires in COVID-19. Study at large: Researchers got acute and convalescent COVID-19 samples from the United States, Italy and Spain. PBMCs, B-cell-depleted T cells, or T cells provided the cDNA or gDNA that made up the material.

With 4 bases removed from V and 3 bases from J, the gap between germline ends came to 20 bases. Germline V gene sequence: CDR1 SGHRS, CDR2 YFSETQ. The CDR3 covers 16 residues. Source study methods: Reference gene primers were amplified, and this amplification served to estimate nucleated cell counts. TCRdb's copy holds only in-frame clones and misses some; the assay was immunoSEQ multiplex PCR. V, J and clone size reflect that table, while D and trimming were determined from the DNA. The repertoire consists of about 140,000 clones, with roughly 80% occurring once and the leading ten covering approximately 3.5%.

The sample was peripheral blood. J is TRBJ2-7 and V is TRBV5-1; D perhaps matches TRBD1 (6 bases). This clonotype was obtained from a man aged 65-85 years who had recovered from COVID-19. DNA for the CDR3: TGCGCCAGCAGCCTCGCGGACAGAAAGGGGAGCTACGAGCAGTACTTC. Protein product: CASSLADRKGSYEQYF.